These 13 T cell receptor beta chains originate from one sample sequenced in a study of Graves' ophthalmopathy and Graves' hyperthyroidism. Researchers took RNA transcripts and amplified TCR beta CDR3 regions from them. An opening RT-PCR round employed HTBI primers and preceded a second-round multiplex PCR. Each CDR3 protein gets one entry after TCRdb re-called the multiplex PCR reads with MiXCR. The table records a few hundred thousand distinct CDR3 sequences, about 15% of them present only once. Sample: peripheral blood. The receptor source for this set is an adult woman with stable Graves' hyperthyroidism.

This clonotype was picked up many times. V and J are TRBV7-2 and TRBJ2-7; D is possibly TRBD1 or TRBD2 (6 bases each). The CDR3 is 14 residues long. Germline CDR1 SGHTA, CDR2 FQGNSA. Trimming pared 6 bases from V and 4 bases from J, leaving 16 bases between. CDR3 sequence: CASSIKRGAYEQYF. DNA for the CDR3: TGTGCCAGCAGTATTAAAAGGGGGGCATACGAGCAGTACTTC.

This clonotype was detected ten times or more. The genes are TRBV4-1 and TRBJ2-7; 14 bases fit TRBD2. The CDR3 is made up of 15 amino acids. After removal of 2 bases from V and 8 bases from J, the junction contained 5 bases not matched to a gene. From germline, CDR1 is MGHRA and CDR2 YSYEKL. This chain's CDR3 is CASSQRGLAGAQQYF. CDR3 sequence (DNA): TGCGCCAGCAGCCAACGGGGACTAGCGGGAGCCCAGCAGTACTTC.

The chain recombines TRBV7-2 with TRBJ2-7, with 12 bases matching TRBD1. This CDR3 is built from 15 residues. Looked up from germline, CDR1 is SGHTA and CDR2 is FQGNSA. V shed 5 bases and J 3 bases; nucleotides not matched to a gene: 5. In DNA form, the CDR3 reads TGTGCCAGCAGCCCGGGACAGGGGGCGGACTACGAGCAGTACTTC. Translated, it gives CASSPGQGADYEQYF.

Many counts were recorded for this clonotype. This sequence joins TRBV20-1 and TRBJ2-2; 9 nucleotides agree with TRBD1. The CDR3 spans 15 residues. The ends lost 1 base at V and 7 bases at J; junction bases unmatched: 7. Germline lookup yields CDR1 DFQATT and CDR2 SNEGSKA (reference sequence). DNA for the CDR3: TGCAGTGCTAGAGTCGGACAGGGGCGAGGCGGGGAGCTGTTTTTT. Protein product: CSARVGQGRGGELFF.

In this sample, this clonotype turned up many times. This rearrangement joins TRBV29-1 to TRBJ2-7, with unresolved D. V lost 7 bases, J lost 6 bases, and 13 bases lay in between. The CDR3 is made up of 11 amino acids. The germline V gene encodes CDR1 SQVTM and CDR2 ANQGSEA. CDR3 protein: CSGSWTSEQYF. The DNA for the CDR3 is TGCAGCGGCTCTTGGACGTCCGAGCAGTACTTC.

This clonotype was counted between two and nine times. A read error may be the cause here, since a much bigger clone is one base away. The CDR3 nucleotides read TGTGCCAGCGGCCGGGACAGGGGTTCACACCTCCACTTT. It yields the protein CASGRDRGSHLHF. The gene calls are TRBV28 and TRBJ1-6; 10 bases map to TRBD1. CDR1 is MDHEN, CDR2 SYDVKM, per germline. CDR3 length equals 13 residues.

V is TRBV12-3 or TRBV12-4 and J is TRBJ1-2, with TRBD1 as a possible D gene (5 bases). The CDR3 has 16 residues. V was trimmed by 0 bases and J by 4 bases, leaving 15 bases between them. The CDR3 sequence: CASSLAVPDSLYGYTF. For the CDR3, the DNA is TGTGCCAGCAGTTTAGCGGTACCCGACAGTCTCTATGGCTACACCTTC.

This clonotype was detected many times. The CDR3 end shows no conserved phenylalanine or tryptophan, and so a read error is likely. The gene calls are TRBV19 and TRBJ1-5, with D perhaps matching TRBD1 (6 bases). This CDR3 comprises 17 residues. Germline V gene sequence: CDR1 LNHDA, CDR2 SQIVND (reference sequence). V shed 5 bases and J shed 3 bases, with 20 bases lying between them. CDR3 sequence reads: CASSSLGSGGLNQPQHS. In DNA, the CDR3 is TGTGCCAGTAGTTCGCTCGGCTCTGGGGGGCTCAATCAGCCCCAGCATTCT.

The rearrangement uses TRBV6-1 and TRBJ1-5, with unresolved D. The CDR3 sequence is 12 residues long. Germline CDR1 MNHNS, CDR2 SASEGT. V lost 3 bases and J lost 5, with 5 bases in between. CDR3 nucleotides: TGTGCCAGCAGTGAGATTTATCAGCCCCAGCATTTT. Translation: CASSEIYQPQHF.

This clonotype was detected many times. The chain recombines TRBV6-2 or TRBV6-3 with TRBJ2-7; D may match TRBD1 or TRBD2 (6 bases each). The CDR3 is made up of 15 amino acids. V was shortened by 4 bases and J by 3 bases, with 16 bases between the two germline ends. The germline gives CDR1 MNHEY, CDR2 SVGEGT. CDR3 region: CASSSLGASDYEQYF. The CDR3 DNA follows: TGTGCCAGCAGTTCCCTGGGGGCTAGCGACTACGAGCAGTACTTC.

The chain recombines TRBV7-2 with TRBJ1-1; TRBD1 is a possible D gene (5 bases). The CDR3 runs 15 residues. With 5 bases removed from V and 0 bases from J, the gap between germline ends came to 13 bases. The V gene's germline CDR1 is SGHTA and CDR2 FQGNSA. As DNA, the CDR3 is TGTGCCAGCAGCACCGATGCGGGACTGAACACTGAAGCTTTCTTT. As protein: CASSTDAGLNTEAFF.

The sample holds many counts of this clonotype. This chain connects TRBV6-2 or TRBV6-3 to TRBJ2-7, with a weak D call TRBD2 (5 bases). The CDR3 has 12 amino acids. Looked up from germline, CDR1 is MNHEY and CDR2 is SVGEGT. Trimming pared 2 bases from V and 12 bases from J, leaving 14 bases between. DNA of the CDR3: TGTGCCAGCAGTTACCCTTCGGGGTTAGCGTACTTC. Its protein is CASSYPSGLAYF.

Ten or more counts support this clonotype. CDR3 loop: CASSPWGGTYEQYF. The CDR3, as DNA: TGCGCCAGCAGCCCCTGGGGCGGAACCTACGAGCAGTACTTC. V usage is TRBV4-1 and J usage is TRBJ2-7; TRBD1 is a possible D gene (5 bases). The CDR3 runs 14 residues. Deletions cut 4 bases from V and 2 bases from J, with 12 bases between. CDR1 is MGHRA, CDR2 YSYEKL, per germline.